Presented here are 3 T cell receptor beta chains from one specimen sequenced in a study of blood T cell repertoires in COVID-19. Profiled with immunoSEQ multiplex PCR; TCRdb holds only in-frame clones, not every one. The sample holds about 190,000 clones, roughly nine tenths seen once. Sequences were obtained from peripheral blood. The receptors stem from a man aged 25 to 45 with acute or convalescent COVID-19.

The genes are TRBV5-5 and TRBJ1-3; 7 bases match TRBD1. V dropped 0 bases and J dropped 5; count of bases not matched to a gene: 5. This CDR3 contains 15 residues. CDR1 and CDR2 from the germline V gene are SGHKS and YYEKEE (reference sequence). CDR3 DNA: TGTGCCAGCAGCTTGGAAAGGGACAGCCGAAACACCATATATTTT. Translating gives CASSLERDSRNTIYF.

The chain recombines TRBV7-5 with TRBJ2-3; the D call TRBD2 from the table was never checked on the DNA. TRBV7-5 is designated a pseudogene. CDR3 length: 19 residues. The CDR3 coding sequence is TGTGCCAGAAGCTTAGGAAACGGGACTAGCGGCCGGGGGACAGATACGCAGTATTTT. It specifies CARSLGNGTSGRGTDTQYF.

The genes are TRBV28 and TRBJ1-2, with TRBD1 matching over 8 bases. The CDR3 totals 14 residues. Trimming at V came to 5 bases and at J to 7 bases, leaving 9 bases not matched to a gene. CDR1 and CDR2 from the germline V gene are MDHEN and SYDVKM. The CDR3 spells CASSDGQGWRGYTF. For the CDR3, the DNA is TGTGCCAGCAGTGACGGACAGGGCTGGCGTGGCTACACCTTC.